Listed below are T cell receptor beta chains from one sample, sequenced in a study of control samples from healthy donors and cancer patients. Produced via immunoSEQ multiplex PCR; TCRdb's table is partial and in-frame only. The profile shows around 90,000 clones, more than 75% of them singletons. Sequenced: blood. Source of these receptors: a woman aged 40 to 50 in good health. The CDR3 runs from the conserved cysteine through the conserved F or W. A D gene is named only where the DNA matches it firmly. A row's size may be missing; if present it is once, few, many or a size class.

abundance: -; j_gene: TRBJ2-7; d_gene: -; v_gene: TRBV30; CDR3aa: CASSGPLLYEQYF; CDR3nt: TGTGCCTCCTCTGGACCGCTTTTGTACGAGCAGTACTTC
abundance: -; j_gene: TRBJ2-1; d_gene: TRBD1; v_gene: TRBV5-1; CDR3aa: CASSVEGAQYNEQFF; CDR3nt: TGCGCCAGCAGCGTCGAGGGGGCGCAATACAATGAGCAGTTCTTC
abundance: -; j_gene: TRBJ1-3; d_gene: TRBD1; v_gene: TRBV11-3; CDR3aa: CASSPSQGGTTIYF; CDR3nt: TGTGCCAGCAGCCCCTCCCAGGGGGGGACAACCATATATTTT
abundance: -; j_gene: TRBJ2-7; d_gene: -; v_gene: TRBV19; CDR3aa: CASQPGDSYEQYF; CDR3nt: TGTGCCAGTCAGCCGGGGGATAGCTACGAGCAGTACTTC
abundance: -; j_gene: TRBJ2-3; d_gene: TRBD2; v_gene: TRBV6-1; CDR3aa: CASSEWGSGGPLNTDTQYF; CDR3nt: TGTGCCAGCAGTGAATGGGGTAGCGGGGGACCCCTGAACACAGATACGCAGTATTTT
abundance: -; j_gene: TRBJ2-7; d_gene: TRBD2; v_gene: TRBV11-1; CDR3aa: CASSSHAGGYEQYF; CDR3nt: TGTGCCAGCAGCTCCCACGCGGGGGGATACGAGCAGTACTTC
abundance: -; j_gene: TRBJ1-1; d_gene: -; v_gene: TRBV5-8; CDR3aa: CASSLLRGTEAFF; CDR3nt: TGTGCCAGCAGCTTGTTACGGGGGACTGAAGCTTTCTTT
abundance: -; j_gene: TRBJ2-7; d_gene: TRBD2; v_gene: TRBV6-6; CDR3aa: CASSYSGSGGAYEQYF; CDR3nt: TGTGCCAGCAGTTACTCGGGTAGCGGGGGGGCCTACGAGCAGTACTTC
abundance: once; j_gene: TRBJ2-2; d_gene: -; v_gene: TRBV24-1; CDR3aa: CATSDLVGGELFF; CDR3nt: TGTGCCACCAGTGATTTAGTGGGCGGGGAGCTGTTTTTT
abundance: -; j_gene: TRBJ2-3; d_gene: -; v_gene: TRBV15; CDR3aa: CATSSHLVAGRDTQYF; CDR3nt: TGTGCCACCAGCTCCCATCTCGTTGCGGGCAGAGATACGCAGTATTTT
abundance: -; j_gene: TRBJ1-1; d_gene: TRBD1; v_gene: TRBV5-5; CDR3aa: CASSPRTGGLGEAFF; CDR3nt: TGTGCCAGCAGCCCACGGACAGGGGGCCTGGGTGAAGCTTTCTTT
abundance: -; j_gene: TRBJ2-3; d_gene: -; v_gene: TRBV7-2; CDR3aa: CASRRSVYLTDTQYF; CDR3nt: TGTGCCAGCAGACGTTCTGTATATCTCACAGATACGCAGTATTTT
abundance: -; j_gene: TRBJ1-4; d_gene: -; v_gene: TRBV29-1; CDR3aa: CSAEGQEKLFF; CDR3nt: TGCAGCGCTGAAGGACAGGAAAAACTGTTTTTT
abundance: -; j_gene: TRBJ2-1; d_gene: -; v_gene: TRBV6-2/TRBV6-3; CDR3aa: CASSFYDEQFF; CDR3nt: TGTGCCAGCAGCTTTTATGATGAGCAGTTCTTC
abundance: once; j_gene: TRBJ2-5; d_gene: TRBD2; v_gene: TRBV30; CDR3aa: CAWEPSGGAPETQYF; CDR3nt: TGTGCCTGGGAACCTAGCGGGGGGGCCCCAGAGACCCAGTACTTC
abundance: -; j_gene: TRBJ2-5; d_gene: TRBD1; v_gene: TRBV5-4; CDR3aa: CASSSGQGGIQETQYF; CDR3nt: TGTGCCAGCAGCTCTGGACAGGGCGGGATACAAGAGACCCAGTACTTC
abundance: -; j_gene: TRBJ2-7; d_gene: -; v_gene: TRBV4-3; CDR3aa: CASSQVIGILEQYF; CDR3nt: TGCGCCAGCAGCCAAGTGATAGGGATCTTGGAGCAGTACTTC
abundance: -; j_gene: TRBJ1-2; d_gene: -; v_gene: TRBV5-5; CDR3aa: CASSLDPQGGHGYTF; CDR3nt: TGTGCCAGCAGCTTGGACCCACAGGGCGGGCATGGCTACACCTTC
abundance: -; j_gene: TRBJ2-7; d_gene: TRBD2; v_gene: TRBV9; CDR3aa: CASSSTGLAYEQYF; CDR3nt: TGTGCCAGCAGCTCCACTGGACTAGCCTACGAGCAGTACTTC
abundance: -; j_gene: TRBJ2-3; d_gene: -; v_gene: TRBV20-1; CDR3aa: CSARPSDTQYF; CDR3nt: TGCAGTGCTAGACCGTCAGATACGCAGTATTTT
abundance: -; j_gene: TRBJ1-2; d_gene: -; v_gene: TRBV9; CDR3aa: CASSVDGYGYTF; CDR3nt: TGTGCCAGCAGCGTAGATGGTTATGGCTACACCTTC
abundance: -; j_gene: TRBJ2-3; d_gene: TRBD2; v_gene: TRBV30; CDR3aa: CAWRSLAGAGDTQYF; CDR3nt: TGTGCCTGGAGGTCACTAGCGGGGGCGGGAGATACGCAGTATTTT
abundance: -; j_gene: TRBJ2-1; d_gene: TRBD2; v_gene: TRBV5-6; CDR3aa: CASSFRTSGGPFYNEQFF; CDR3nt: TGTGCCAGCAGCTTCAGGACTAGCGGGGGACCATTTTACAATGAGCAGTTCTTC
abundance: once; j_gene: TRBJ2-2; d_gene: -; v_gene: TRBV24-1; CDR3aa: CATSDSRGGTGNTGELFF; CDR3nt: TGTGCCACCAGTGATTCGCGAGGGGGGACGGGAAACACCGGGGAGCTGTTTTTT
abundance: -; j_gene: TRBJ2-6; d_gene: -; v_gene: TRBV2; CDR3aa: CASTLTRAGANVLTF; CDR3nt: TGTGCCAGCACTCTAACTAGGGCTGGGGCCAACGTCCTGACTTTC
abundance: once; j_gene: TRBJ2-1; d_gene: TRBD2; v_gene: TRBV5-8; CDR3aa: CASSLASVAGFDNEQFF; CDR3nt: TGTGCCAGCAGCTTGGCCAGTGTAGCGGGTTTTGACAATGAGCAGTTCTTC
abundance: -; j_gene: TRBJ2-2; d_gene: -; v_gene: TRBV7-8; CDR3aa: CASSLGQAGTGELFF; CDR3nt: TGTGCCAGCAGCTTAGGACAGGCGGGGACCGGGGAGCTGTTTTTT
abundance: -; j_gene: TRBJ1-1; d_gene: -; v_gene: TRBV5-1; CDR3aa: CASASLGDTFNTEAFF; CDR3nt: TGCGCCAGCGCAAGCCTAGGGGACACTTTCAACACTGAAGCTTTCTTT
abundance: -; j_gene: TRBJ2-5; d_gene: -; v_gene: TRBV7-6; CDR3aa: CASSSSNGIQETQYF; CDR3nt: TGTGCCAGCAGCTCAAGCAATGGTATACAAGAGACCCAGTACTTC